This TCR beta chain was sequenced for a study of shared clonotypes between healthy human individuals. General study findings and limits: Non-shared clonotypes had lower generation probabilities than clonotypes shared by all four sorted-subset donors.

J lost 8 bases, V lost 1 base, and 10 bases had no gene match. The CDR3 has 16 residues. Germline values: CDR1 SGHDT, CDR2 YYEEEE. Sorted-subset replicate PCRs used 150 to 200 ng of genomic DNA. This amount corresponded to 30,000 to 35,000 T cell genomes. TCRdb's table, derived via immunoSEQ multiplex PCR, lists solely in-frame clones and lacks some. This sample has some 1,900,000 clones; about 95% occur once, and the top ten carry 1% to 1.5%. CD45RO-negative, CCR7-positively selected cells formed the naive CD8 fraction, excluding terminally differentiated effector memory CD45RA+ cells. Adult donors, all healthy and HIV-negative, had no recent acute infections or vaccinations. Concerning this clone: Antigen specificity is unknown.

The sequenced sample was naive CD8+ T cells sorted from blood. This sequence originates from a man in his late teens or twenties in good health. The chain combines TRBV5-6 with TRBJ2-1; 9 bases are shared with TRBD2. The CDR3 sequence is CASSLSSLAGLYEQFF. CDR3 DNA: TGTGCCAGCAGCTTGTCATCCCTAGCGGGACTCTATGAGCAGTTCTTC.